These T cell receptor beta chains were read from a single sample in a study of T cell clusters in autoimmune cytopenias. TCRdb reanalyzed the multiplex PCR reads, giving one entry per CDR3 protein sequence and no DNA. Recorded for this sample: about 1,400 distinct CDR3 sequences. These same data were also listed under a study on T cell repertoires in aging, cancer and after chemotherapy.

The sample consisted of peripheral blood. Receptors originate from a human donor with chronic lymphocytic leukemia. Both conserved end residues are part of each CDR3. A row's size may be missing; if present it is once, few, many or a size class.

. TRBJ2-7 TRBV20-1 CSAFFEGLRYEQYF
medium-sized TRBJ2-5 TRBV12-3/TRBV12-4 CASSPLGAETQYF
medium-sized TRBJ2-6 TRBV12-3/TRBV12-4 CASSTGREDSGANVLTF
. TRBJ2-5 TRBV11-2 CASSLDLSGRVETQYF
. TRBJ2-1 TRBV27 CASGPDLLGGTYNEQLF
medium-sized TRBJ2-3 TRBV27 CASSIRVGGTDTQYF
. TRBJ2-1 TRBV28 CASSLRDRDGELHEQFF
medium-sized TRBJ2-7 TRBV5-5 CASSLSSGRAYEQYF
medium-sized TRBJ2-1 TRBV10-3 CAISESVAGGGDEQFF
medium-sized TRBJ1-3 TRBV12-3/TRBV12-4 CASSLEGNTIYF
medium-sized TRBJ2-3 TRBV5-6 CASSLWGETDTQYF
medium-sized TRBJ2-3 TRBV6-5 CASRRQGLGTDTQYF
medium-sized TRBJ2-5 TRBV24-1 CATSDPGETQYF
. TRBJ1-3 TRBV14 CASSQGRHSGNTIYF
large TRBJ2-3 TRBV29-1 CSVRRAGASTDTQYF
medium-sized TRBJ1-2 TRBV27 CASSWGQGVYGYTF
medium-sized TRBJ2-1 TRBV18 CASSPPSGIYNEQFF
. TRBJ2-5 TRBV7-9 CASSLGGASGSYSETQYF
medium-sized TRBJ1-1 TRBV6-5 CASSYAITGDLEAFF
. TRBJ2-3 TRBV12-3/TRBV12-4 CASSPTSGSSWDTQYF
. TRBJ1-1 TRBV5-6 CASSFGGRGTEAFF
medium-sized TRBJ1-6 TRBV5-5 CASSSGTGGVSPLHF
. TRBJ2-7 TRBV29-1 CSVGTGWGSYEQYF
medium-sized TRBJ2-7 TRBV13 CASSLGGYEQYF
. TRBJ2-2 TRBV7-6 CASSPDLLGGGELFF
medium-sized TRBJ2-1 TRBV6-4 CASSDYGTRGYNEQFF
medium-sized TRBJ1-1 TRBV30 CAWSVRGGGTEAFF
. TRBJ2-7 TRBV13 CASRVRGGGSRASYEQYF
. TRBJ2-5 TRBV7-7 CASSLDRAETQYF
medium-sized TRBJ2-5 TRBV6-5 CARNRVRETQYF
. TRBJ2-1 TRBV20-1 CSARGTAGGPGEQFF
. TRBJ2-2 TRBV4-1 CASSPNPGTGPRAGELFF
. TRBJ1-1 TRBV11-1 CASSPGARREAFF
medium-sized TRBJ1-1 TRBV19 CASRKGMEAFF
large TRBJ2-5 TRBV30 CAWSSRYGVRVAETQYF
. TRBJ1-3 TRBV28 CASSPTLYFRINSGNTIYF
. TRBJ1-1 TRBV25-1 CASSLTLGPEAFF
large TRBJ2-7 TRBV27 CASSWSSGSEQYF
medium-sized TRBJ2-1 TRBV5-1 CASSLGQGVHNEQFF
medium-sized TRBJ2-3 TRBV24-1 CATSDVQQAELSTDTQYF
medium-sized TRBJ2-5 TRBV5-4 CASSLEGFGETQYF
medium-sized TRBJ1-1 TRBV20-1 CSAGQGGTEAFF
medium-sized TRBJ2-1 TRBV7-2 CASSPPTSGSGEQFF
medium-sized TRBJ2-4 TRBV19 CASNPGAARAKNIQYF
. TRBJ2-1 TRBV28 CASRYPGLATNEQFF
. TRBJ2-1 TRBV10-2 CASSASSYNEQFF
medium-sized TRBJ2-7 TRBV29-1 CSVERGLAGSEQYF
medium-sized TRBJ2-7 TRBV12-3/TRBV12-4 CASSLDLTAGGVYEQYF
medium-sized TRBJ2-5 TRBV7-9 CASSLAGGSETQYF